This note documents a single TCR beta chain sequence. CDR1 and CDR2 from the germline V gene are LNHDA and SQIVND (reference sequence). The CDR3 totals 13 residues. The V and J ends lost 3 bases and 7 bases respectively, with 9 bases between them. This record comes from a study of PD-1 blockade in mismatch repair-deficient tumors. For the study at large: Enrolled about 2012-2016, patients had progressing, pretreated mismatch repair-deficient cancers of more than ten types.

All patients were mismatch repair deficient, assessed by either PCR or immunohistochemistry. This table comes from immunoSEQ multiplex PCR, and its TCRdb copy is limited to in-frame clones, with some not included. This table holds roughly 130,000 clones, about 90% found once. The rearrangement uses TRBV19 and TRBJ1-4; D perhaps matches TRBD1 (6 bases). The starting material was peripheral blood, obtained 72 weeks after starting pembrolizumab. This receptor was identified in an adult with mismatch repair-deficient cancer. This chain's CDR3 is CASSIQGSEKLFF. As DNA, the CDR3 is TGTGCCAGTAGTATCCAGGGGTCTGAAAAACTGTTTTTT.